This record looks at one TCR beta chain sequence and its context. Its target is unknown. This sample stems from a study of T cells in localized non-small cell lung cancer. The CDR3 spans 15 residues. Per germline, CDR1 SGHVS and CDR2 FQNEAQ. Between the trimmed V and J ends, which lost 2 bases and 2 bases, there was a span of 12 bases. Clones were sequenced by immunoSEQ multiplex PCR, and TCRdb holds only the in-frame ones, with some missing. The repertoire holds around 96,000 clones, with approximately 91% as singletons. Study results and limitations: Out of the top 100 tumor clones, a median 57 were seen in adjacent lung. Only one tumor region was sequenced, so heterogeneity remains possible. Adjacent uninvolved lung had the highest clonality, suggesting focused antigen responses.

This TCR derives from a woman aged 40-75 years with stage II squamous cell lung carcinoma. The source material was PBMCs, sampled before any cancer treatment. The chain has TRBV7-8 and TRBJ1-2, with D tentatively TRBD1 (6 bases). The CDR3: CASSLTGLGNYGYTF. DNA of the CDR3: TGTGCCAGCAGCTTAACAGGGTTAGGGAACTATGGCTACACCTTC.